This record covers a single TCR beta chain. This clone has only one observation. Its antigen is unknown. The sample holds no much larger clone one base away, and base qualities are not on file. Receptors were amplified or captured by the immunoSEQ multiplex PCR assay. For the multiplex PCR, a mixture combining 60 forward primers for TCR Vbeta segments and 13 reverse primers for TCR Jbeta segments was used. The CDR3 region of rearranged TCR beta genes was amplified from genomic DNA with a multiplex PCR assay. Amplified TCR beta libraries were sequenced as 87-base-pair reads on the Illumina HiSeq System. Per the source publication's procedure: A later analysis counted tens of millions of unique TCR beta chains across the 670 or so repertoires, and roughly 11 million of these chains were shared by at least two donors. Raw reads were error-corrected and collapsed into unique sequences with a nearest-neighbor algorithm that merged closely related sequences to remove PCR and sequencing errors. To assign V, D and J gene segments, CDR3 sequences were aligned to IMGT reference sequences. Each retained sequence needed at least a six-nucleotide match to both a V gene segment and a J gene segment. A rearrangement was called productive if the CDR3 had no stop codons and remained in frame with V and J, and every other rearrangement was called non-productive. Following IMGT convention, CDR3 was defined as the stretch from the second conserved V-encoded cysteine up to the conserved J-encoded phenylalanine. Sequences without an unambiguous match to a single V gene segment were excluded from the earlier analysis of about 600 of the donors. An earlier analysis of about 590 of the donors classified V segments as functional when productive rearrangements were above 56.7% and as segregating when the standard deviation between donors was above 5%. A statistical classification framework was built to diagnose cytomegalovirus status from the catalog of TCR beta chain sequences. In a later analysis, TCR nucleotide sequences were compared against IMGT/GENE-DB human TR gene sequences so that V and J genes could be assigned. In a later analysis, CDR3 sequences and most-parsimonious VDJ recombination scenarios were assigned using the TCRdist pipeline. In a later analysis, every TCR beta chain was defined by the combination of its CDR3 amino acid sequence and its V-gene family, and reads without a unique V-gene family were dropped. To address suspected cross-contamination and a sequencing artifact, a later analysis removed over 500 highly shared, low-generation-probability nucleotide sequences. In a later analysis, a clonal expansion index for each public chain was calculated from normalized within-repertoire ranks of inferred template counts. In a later analysis, generation probabilities were computed using a VDJ recombination model fitted to out-of-frame rearrangements, and the results were checked against IGoR. Hypergeometric tests were used in a later analysis to score TCR-TCR, TCR-HLA and TCR-CMV co-occurrence, with a repertoire-size bias correction applied to the TCR pairs. To estimate false discovery rates, a later analysis permuted the HLA or CMV assignments 20 times. In a later analysis, co-occurring TCRs were grouped using DBSCAN, and TCRdist sequence similarity was added for clustering within HLA-allele-positive subsets. Repertoires with fewer than 30,000 or more than 120,000 public chains were left out of co-occurrence clustering, as were five repertoires with anomalous nucleotide sharing. The table comes from immuneACCESS by way of TCRdb, which keeps in-frame sequences with V and J called. Part of the clones is missing from these tables; in studies checked, under half for an unresolved V gene and the rest for unknown reasons. V and J calls and clone size come straight from that table; D and trimming were deduced from the DNA. The sample profile shows 120,000 or so clones; about 80% of them were found once. The ten largest clones add up to around 3.5% of the sample.

The sample originates from a study of cytomegalovirus exposure and HLA in healthy donors listed by TCRdb under 2017. Study-level background: In an earlier analysis of 450 to 750 of the donors, about 270 Gb of sequence data and 117 million unique TCR beta sequences from about 190 million T cells were reported. Roughly 300 gigabases of sequencing data and tens of millions of unique TCR sequences were included in an early release covering several hundred HLA-typed donors. Of the 398 genotyped donors, 65% to 90% fell in the genetic ancestry cluster associated with self-reported Caucasian donors. The study was designed to test whether signatures of past pathogen exposure could be identified by cataloging public T cell receptors. Using immunosequencing, the study profiled T cell repertoires from around 680 subjects and related those repertoires to cytomegalovirus serostatus. A separate validation cohort of 100 to 150 different subjects was used in addition to the roughly 700-subject first cohort. To predict cytomegalovirus infection status, the study brought together high-throughput TCR immunosequencing, statistical association of individual TCRs with disease status, and machine learning. A later analysis re-examined previously published TCR beta repertoires from 610 or so donors and added high-resolution HLA genotyping to investigate patterns of TCR occurrence. The later analysis used no new phenotypic data to find candidate immune exposures, relying instead on TCR beta sequences and their occurrence across donors. To decide whether each TCR beta V gene segment behaved as functional or pseudogenic, an earlier analysis of 587 of the donors relied on high-throughput TCR beta sequencing. Donor age, sex, ethnicity and CMV serostatus were compiled together with the repertoire data. A later genetic analysis took genome-wide SNP genotypes for about 60% of the roughly 670 donors and used that subset as a discovery cohort. All discovery cohort repertoires had been generated using a single sequencing platform. Both class I and class II loci were covered by HLA typing, at four-digit resolution. Typing coverage varied by locus: 629-630 donors for A, B, C, DRB1 and DQB1; under 550 for DQA1; around 610 for DPA1; about 450 for DPB1. Four to six DR-DQ haplotypes were handled as single units for association and clustering because linkage in the cohort was strong. Among under 450 genotyped donors of the cohort, an average of around 240,000 unique TCR beta nucleotide sequences were sequenced per donor, roughly 20% of them non-productive.

V lost 0 bases and J lost 9 bases; the stretch between them is 12 bases long. From the germline V gene, CDR1 is MNHNS and CDR2 is SASEGT. The CDR3 runs 13 amino acids, cysteine and phenylalanine included. CDR3 DNA is the only sequence kept; it has 39 bases, read in frame from the first base. The cohort comprised around 690 healthy bone marrow donors. At the time of sampling, every cohort member was nominally healthy, though immune exposures that went unrecorded were likely present. The donor tested CMV seronegative, placing the donor among the 350 to 400 seronegative members of the cohort. Every donor gave a peripheral blood sample, and the peripheral blood mononuclear cells from that sample were used for TCR beta sequencing. The Qiagen DNeasy Blood Extraction Kit was used to extract genomic DNA from the blood cell samples. The research as a whole found: Most TCR sequences were observed very rarely across donors, whereas some public TCRs were present in many individuals. The classifier was reported to diagnose cytomegalovirus status with high specificity and sensitivity in both the original cohort and the validation cohort. Compared with the approximately 670-donor mean, donors in an Asian-associated ancestry cluster had fewer N-insertions in productive TCRs, according to a later genetic analysis. In a later analysis, most CMV-associated TCR beta chains were found to appear HLA-restricted, with HLA associations seemingly driven largely by CMV exposure. Specific HLA alleles were associated with 15,000 to 20,000 TCR beta sequences at a false discovery rate of 0.05 in a later analysis. Correlated functional status among segregating V segments might reflect linkage disequilibrium, but an unknown experimental factor could not be ruled out. In a later analysis, HLA-associated TCR beta chains showed more clonal expansion and lower generation probabilities than non-associated chains that were equally common. The only immune exposure information available for the cohort was CMV serostatus. In the study, 164 TCR beta chains were listed as associated with cytomegalovirus. The cohort was sequenced for TCR beta chains only, and without alpha or paired-chain data the features that could be detected were limited. The authors suggested that the approach could potentially be extended to other disease states and immunological phenotypes. Roughly uniform sequencing depth across donors was assumed in presence/absence analyses, although this assumption may not hold. A later genetic analysis associated a missense DCLRE1C variant with V-gene and J-gene trimming of TCR beta chains, and an independent cohort replicated the association. Some IMGT-functional V segments, including TRBV6-2 and TRBV6-3, could not be distinguished by the 87-base-pair reads and were therefore excluded. Because counts were too low, 15 or so rarely observed V segments, including chromosome 9 orphons, were excluded from the earlier analysis of some 590 of the donors. Strong co-occurrence of HLA alleles, especially DR and DQ, made assigning TCR associations to individual alleles difficult. In an earlier analysis of approximately 590 of the donors, most TCR beta V segments appeared in productive rearrangements about 90% or about 30% of the time, broadly matching IMGT annotations. According to a later analysis, parvovirus B19, influenza, CMV and Epstein-Barr virus appeared linked to several top co-occurrence clusters. The sequencing pipeline was judged likely to have produced a cluster of highly shared sequence variants as a technical artifact. Because HLA typing was unavailable for some donors at each locus, only the typed subset was used in association tests. In a later analysis, TCR association rates were found to vary across HLA loci, with the most associated TCRs seen for DRB1 alleles and the fewest for HLA-C alleles. Three of the identified cytomegalovirus-associated TCR beta chains were confirmed in vitro to be specific for cytomegalovirus antigens. A further reported finding was that TCR beta sequences accurately predicted the HLA-A and HLA-B alleles for most subjects in the first cohort.

The sequencing input was PBMCs. The receptor was isolated from a man aged 25-45 years in good health and CMV-seronegative. The rearranged chain carries TRBV6-1 and TRBJ2-7, with no D gene named confidently. The nucleotide sequence is TGTGCCAGCAGTGAAGCCGACCATGGCGGGCAGTACTTC. Translated, this is CASSEADHGGQYF.